This passage covers 28 T cell receptor beta chains from one sample sequenced in a study of T cells expressing NK-cell markers. TCRdb re-called the 5' RACE reads and gives one entry per CDR3 protein, without DNA. The sample totals 300,000 to 500,000 distinct CDR3 sequences; its top ten clones hold about 10%. Sequenced input: blood T cells: a sorted CD56 or NKG2C T cell subset, CD4+ or CD8+ T cells, or bulk PBMC T cells (not recorded which). The receptors shown here come from a woman aged 45-60 years in good health.

The rearrangement uses TRBV4-2 and TRBJ2-2; TCRdb returns TRBD2, unconfirmable since there is no DNA. Germline CDR1 and CDR2: LGHNA and YNFKEQ. CDR3 size: 17 residues. The CDR3 protein is CASSQEGTGAGTGELFF.

The chain links TRBV14 to TRBJ1-2. Germline V gene sequence: CDR1 SGHDN, CDR2 FVKESK. The CDR3 length is 15 residues. The CDR3 region is CASSHRPVNIYGYTF.

The chain recombines TRBV28 with TRBJ2-7; TCRdb picks TRBD2, but there is no DNA to check that call. Germline V lookup: CDR1 MDHEN, CDR2 SYDVKM. CDR3 length equals 15 residues. The chain's CDR3 is CASRLAGLSSYEQYF.

The chain combines TRBV20-1 with TRBJ2-1; TCRdb reports TRBD2, a call that lacks DNA to check it against. The germline gives CDR1 DFQATT, CDR2 SNEGSKA (reference sequence). The CDR3 totals 15 residues. CDR3: CSARGLAGSSFEQFF.

V gene TRBV6-5 combines with J gene TRBJ2-2; TCRdb returns TRBD2, unconfirmable since there is no DNA. The CDR3 runs 16 residues. Germline assignment: CDR1 MNHEY and CDR2 SVGAGI. CDR3 sequence reads: CASSYWGRDNTGELFF.

V gene TRBV11-2 combines with J gene TRBJ2-3; TCRdb calls TRBD2, which cannot be checked without DNA. Germline values: CDR1 SGHAT, CDR2 FQNNGV. This CDR3 spans 14 amino acids. This CDR3 reads CASRGGFVTDTQYF.

The chain has TRBV20-1 and TRBJ1-2; TCRdb's D call, TRBD1, is unchecked because there is no DNA. Looked up from germline, CDR1 is DFQATT and CDR2 is SNEGSKA (reference sequence). CDR3 length: 12 amino acids. CDR3 sequence: CSASPPSGGYTF.

The J gene is TRBJ1-1, the V gene TRBV3-1. Germline V CDR1 and CDR2: LGHDT, YNNKEL (reference sequence). The CDR3 has 15 amino acids. The CDR3 here is CASSQGGRVETEAFF.

The CDR3 is CAIRTSGRRGNEQFF. This chain links TRBV10-3 with TRBJ2-1; the TCRdb call, TRBD2, lacks DNA for checking. Germline assignment: CDR1 ENHRY and CDR2 SYGVKD. The CDR3 length is 15 residues.

The gene calls are TRBV6-5 and TRBJ2-1; lacking DNA, the TRBD2 call made by TCRdb goes unchecked. The CDR3 runs to 16 residues. Germline loops: CDR1 MNHEY, CDR2 SVGAGI. The CDR3 loop reads CASIPIAGGAVGEQFF.

This rearrangement joins TRBV5-1 to TRBJ2-5. The CDR3 sequence is 13 residues long. The germline gives CDR1 SGHRS, CDR2 YFSETQ. The CDR3 sequence is CASSLIREETQYF.

The rearrangement links TRBV10-3 to TRBJ2-5; absent DNA, TCRdb's TRBD1 call cannot be checked. This CDR3 comprises 12 residues. CDR1 is ENHRY, CDR2 SYGVKD, per germline. The CDR3 sequence is CATRTGEETQYF.

V gene TRBV5-1 combines with J gene TRBJ2-1; the TRBD1 assignment by TCRdb is unverifiable without DNA. The CDR3 has 17 residues. Germline CDR1 reads SGHRS; CDR2 reads YFSETQ. CDR3 sequence: CASSLEVPGQAYNEQFF. The complete variable domain, with remaining parts taken from reference TRBV5-1 and TRBJ2-1, reads KAGVTQTPRYLIKTRGQQVTLSCSPISGHRSVSWYQQTPGQGLQFLFEYFSETQRNKGNFPGRFSGRQFSNSRSEMNVSTLELGDSALYLCASSLEVPGQAYNEQFFGPGTRLTVL.

The chain recombines TRBV12-5 with TRBJ1-2. This CDR3 comprises 13 residues. The germline V gene has CDR1 LGHNT and CDR2 FRNRAP. CDR3 protein: CASGLGGELGYTF. Complete variable domain (other parts from reference TRBV12-5 and TRBJ1-2): DARVTQTPRHKVTEMGQEVTMRCQPILGHNTVFWYRQTMMQGLELLAYFRNRAPLDDSGMPKDRFSAEMPDATLATLKIQPSEPRDSAVYFCASGLGGELGYTFGSGTRLTVV.

The V gene is TRBV6-6, the J gene TRBJ2-7; TCRdb designates TRBD1, a call that cannot be tested without DNA. The germline V gene encodes CDR1 MNHNY and CDR2 SVGAGI (reference sequence). The CDR3 has 13 amino acids. The CDR3 sequence is CASSYSPDQEEYF.

V and J are TRBV5-1 and TRBJ2-3; TCRdb outputs TRBD1, but without DNA this stays unchecked. This CDR3 comprises 17 residues. Germline assignment: CDR1 SGHRS and CDR2 YFSETQ. The CDR3 spells CASSSSSGAPGTDTQYF.

V gene TRBV9 combines with J gene TRBJ2-1; TCRdb's D call, TRBD2, is unchecked because there is no DNA. CDR1 SGDLS and CDR2 YYNGEE come from the germline V gene. CDR3 length: 17 residues. CDR3 in amino acids: CASSAYTSSSSYNEQFF.

The V gene is TRBV2, the J gene TRBJ1-2. Germline-derived CDR1 and CDR2 are SNHLY and FYNNEI. The length of the CDR3 is 13 residues. The CDR3 spells CAGLRPSEWGYTF. The full variable domain, completed using reference TRBV2 and TRBJ1-2, is EPEVTQTPSHQVTQMGQEVILRCVPISNHLYFYWYRQILGQKVEFLVSFYNNEISEKSEIFDDQFSVERPDGSNFTLKIRSTKLEDSAMYFCAGLRPSEWGYTFGSGTRLTVV.

The rearrangement links TRBV19 to TRBJ2-1; TCRdb lists TRBD2, though no DNA is available to test this call. The CDR3 has 15 residues. In germline, CDR1 is LNHDA, CDR2 SQIVND (reference sequence). This chain's CDR3 is CASSNIARGHNEQFF.

This chain uses TRBV5-1 with TRBJ2-1; lacking DNA, the TRBD1 call made by TCRdb goes unchecked. The CDR3 runs 13 residues. Germline CDR1 and CDR2: SGHRS and YFSETQ. The CDR3: CASSGGPYNEQFF.

The chain employs TRBV5-1 and TRBJ1-3. Looked up from germline, CDR1 is SGHRS and CDR2 is YFSETQ. CDR3 length equals 13 residues. CDR3 region: CASSLESRNTIYF.

V gene TRBV5-4 combines with J gene TRBJ2-1. This CDR3 is built from 14 residues. Germline-derived CDR1 and CDR2 are SGHNT and YYREEE (reference sequence). CDR3 in amino acids: CASSLGPVGNEQFF.

The chain employs TRBV7-3 and TRBJ2-3; the TCRdb call, TRBD2, lacks DNA for checking. CDR3 size: 16 residues. Germline V CDR1 and CDR2: SGHTA, FQGTGA. CDR3 region: CASSPLKAGSTDTQYF.

The V call is TRBV4-2, the J call TRBJ1-1. This CDR3 comprises 14 residues. Germline CDR1 is LGHNA and CDR2 is YNFKEQ. This CDR3 reads CASSQDSVNTEAFF.

J is TRBJ2-5 and V is TRBV18; TCRdb gives TRBD1 as the D gene, but with no DNA this cannot be confirmed. The germline gives CDR1 KGHSH, CDR2 LQKENI. The CDR3 sequence is 15 residues long. CDR3 loop: CASSPEPGGQETQYF. Full variable domain (missing parts from reference TRBV18 and TRBJ2-5): NAGVMQNPRHLVRRRGQEARLRCSPMKGHSHVYWYRQLPEEGLKFMVYLQKENIIDESGMPKERFSAEFPKEGPSILRIQQVVRGDSAAYFCASSPEPGGQETQYFGPGTRLLVL.

This chain joins TRBV12-3 or TRBV12-4 and TRBJ2-7. CDR3 size: 13 residues. The CDR3 spells CASRPGISYEQYF.

The V gene is TRBV7-9, the J gene TRBJ1-1. The germline V gene encodes CDR1 SEHNR and CDR2 FQNEAQ (reference sequence). The CDR3 totals 12 residues. CDR3 region: CASSPRDTEAFF.

The V and J genes are TRBV10-2 and TRBJ2-2; there is no DNA to check the TCRdb D call of TRBD1. CDR1 is WSHSY and CDR2 is SAAADI in the germline V gene. The CDR3 runs 18 residues. CDR3 region: CASSRTGGALANTGELFF.